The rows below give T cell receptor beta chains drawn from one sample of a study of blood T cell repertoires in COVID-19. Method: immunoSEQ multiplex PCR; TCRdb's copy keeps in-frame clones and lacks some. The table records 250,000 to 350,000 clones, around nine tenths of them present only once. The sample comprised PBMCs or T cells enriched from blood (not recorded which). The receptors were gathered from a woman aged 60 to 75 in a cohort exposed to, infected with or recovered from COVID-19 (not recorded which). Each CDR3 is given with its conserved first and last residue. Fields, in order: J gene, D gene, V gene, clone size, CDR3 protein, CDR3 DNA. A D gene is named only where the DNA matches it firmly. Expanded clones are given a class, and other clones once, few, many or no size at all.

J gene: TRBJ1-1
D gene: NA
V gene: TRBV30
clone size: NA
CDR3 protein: CAWSVSRVYTEAFF
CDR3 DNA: TGTGCCTGGAGTGTAAGCCGGGTGTACACTGAAGCTTTCTTT

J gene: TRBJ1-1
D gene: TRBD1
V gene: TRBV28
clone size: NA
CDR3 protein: CASRPDRETEAFF
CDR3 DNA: TGTGCCAGCAGACCTGACAGGGAAACTGAAGCTTTCTTT

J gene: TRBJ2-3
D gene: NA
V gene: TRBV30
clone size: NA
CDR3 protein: CAWSVQPGDTQYF
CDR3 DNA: TGTGCCTGGAGTGTTCAGCCGGGGGATACGCAGTATTTT

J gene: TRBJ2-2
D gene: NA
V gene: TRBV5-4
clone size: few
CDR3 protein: CASSLVAALTNTGELFF
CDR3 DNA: TGTGCCAGCAGCTTAGTAGCGGCCCTGACGAACACCGGGGAGCTGTTTTTT

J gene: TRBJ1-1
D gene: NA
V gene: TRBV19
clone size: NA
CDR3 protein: CATKGRDGNTEAFF
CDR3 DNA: TGTGCCACGAAGGGGCGGGACGGGAACACTGAAGCTTTCTTT

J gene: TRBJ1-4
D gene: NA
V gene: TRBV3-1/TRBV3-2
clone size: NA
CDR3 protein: CASSRSRDILEKLFF
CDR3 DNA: TGTGCCAGCAGCCGGTCGAGGGATATATTGGAAAAACTGTTTTTT

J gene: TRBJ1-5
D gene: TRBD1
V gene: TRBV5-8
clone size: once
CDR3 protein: CASSKDRAGYQPQHF
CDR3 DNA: TGTGCCAGCAGCAAAGACAGGGCGGGTTATCAGCCCCAGCATTTT

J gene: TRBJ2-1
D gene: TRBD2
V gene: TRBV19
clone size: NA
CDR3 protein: CASFNPTSGGNEQFF
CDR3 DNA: TGTGCCAGTTTTAATCCCACTAGCGGAGGTAATGAGCAGTTCTTC

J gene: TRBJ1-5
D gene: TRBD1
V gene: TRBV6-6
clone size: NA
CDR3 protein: CASSQRTGAQPQHF
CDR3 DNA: TGTGCCAGCAGTCAACGGACAGGGGCTCAGCCCCAGCATTTT

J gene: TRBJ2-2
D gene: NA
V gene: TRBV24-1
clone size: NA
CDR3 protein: CATSDPSGDRTTGELFF
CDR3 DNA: TGTGCCACCAGTGACCCCTCAGGGGACCGCACCACCGGGGAGCTGTTTTTT

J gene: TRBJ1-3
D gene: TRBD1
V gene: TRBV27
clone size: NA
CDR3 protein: CASSRTGAGNTIYF
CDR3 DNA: TGTGCCAGCAGTCGGACAGGGGCCGGAAACACCATATATTTT

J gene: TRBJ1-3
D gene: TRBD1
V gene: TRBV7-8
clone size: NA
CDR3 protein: CATGQGGSGNTIYF
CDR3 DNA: TGTGCCACCGGACAGGGAGGTTCTGGAAACACCATATATTTT

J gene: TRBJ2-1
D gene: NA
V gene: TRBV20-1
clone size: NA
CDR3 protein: CSASSRRGSSYNEQFF
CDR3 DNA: TGCAGTGCTAGTTCCCGCCGAGGGAGCTCCTACAATGAGCAGTTCTTC

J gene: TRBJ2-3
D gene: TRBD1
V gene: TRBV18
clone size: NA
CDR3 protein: CASSTQGLDTQYF
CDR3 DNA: TGTGCCAGCTCAACACAGGGGCTGGATACGCAGTATTTT

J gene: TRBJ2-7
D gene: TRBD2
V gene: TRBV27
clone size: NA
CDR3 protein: CASSITREGFAYEQYF
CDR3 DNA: TGTGCCAGCAGTATTACGCGGGAGGGCTTTGCTTACGAGCAGTACTTC

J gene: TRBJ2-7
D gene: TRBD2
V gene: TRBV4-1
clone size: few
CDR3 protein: CASSQESGATHEQYF
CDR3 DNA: TGCGCCAGCAGCCAAGAAAGCGGGGCAACCCACGAGCAGTACTTC

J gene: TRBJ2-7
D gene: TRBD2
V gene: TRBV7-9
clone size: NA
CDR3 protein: CASSLAGGLSEQYF
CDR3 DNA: TGTGCCAGCAGCTTAGCGGGAGGGCTAAGCGAGCAGTACTTC

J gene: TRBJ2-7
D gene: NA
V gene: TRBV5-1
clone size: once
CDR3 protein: CASSLGVNEQYF
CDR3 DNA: TGCGCCAGCAGCTTGGGCGTTAACGAGCAGTACTTC

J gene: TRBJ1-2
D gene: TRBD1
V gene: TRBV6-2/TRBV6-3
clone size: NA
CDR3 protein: CASSTGTGRGIHGYTF
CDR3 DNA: TGTGCCAGCAGCACCGGGACAGGGCGGGGAATACATGGCTACACCTTC

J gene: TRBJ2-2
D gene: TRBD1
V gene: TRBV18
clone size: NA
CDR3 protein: CASSAGTGNTGELFF
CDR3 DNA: TGTGCCAGCTCAGCCGGGACAGGGAACACCGGGGAGCTGTTTTTT

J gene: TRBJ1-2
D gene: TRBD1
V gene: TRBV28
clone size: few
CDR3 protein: CASSSQGAPWGYGYTF
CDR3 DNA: TGTGCCAGCAGCTCCCAGGGGGCGCCTTGGGGCTATGGCTACACCTTC

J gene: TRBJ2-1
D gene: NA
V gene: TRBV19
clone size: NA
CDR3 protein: CASSIGPDYNEQFF
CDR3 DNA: TGTGCCAGTAGTATTGGCCCAGACTACAATGAGCAGTTCTTC

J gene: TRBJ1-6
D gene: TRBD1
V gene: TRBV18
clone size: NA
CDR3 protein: CASSLFAGTGTNSPLHF
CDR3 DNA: TGTGCCAGCTCGCTTTTCGCCGGGACAGGGACTAATTCACCCCTCCACTTT

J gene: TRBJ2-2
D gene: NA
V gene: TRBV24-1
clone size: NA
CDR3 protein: CATTGYNPGELFF
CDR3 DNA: TGTGCCACCACAGGGTATAATCCCGGGGAGCTGTTTTTT

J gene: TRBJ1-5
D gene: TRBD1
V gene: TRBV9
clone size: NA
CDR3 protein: CASSATGTEYQPQHF
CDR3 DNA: TGTGCCAGCAGCGCTACCGGGACAGAATATCAGCCCCAGCATTTT

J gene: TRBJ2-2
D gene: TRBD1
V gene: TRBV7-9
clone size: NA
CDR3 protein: CASSPQGLTTGELFF
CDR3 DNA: TGTGCCAGCAGCCCACAGGGGCTAACCACCGGGGAGCTGTTTTTT

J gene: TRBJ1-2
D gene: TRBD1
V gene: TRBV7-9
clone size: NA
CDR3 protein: CASSSSTGDYGYTF
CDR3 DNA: TGTGCCAGCAGCTCGTCGACAGGGGACTATGGCTACACCTTC

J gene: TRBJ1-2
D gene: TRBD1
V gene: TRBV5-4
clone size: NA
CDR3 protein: CASSSGTGVGVYGYTF
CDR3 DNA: TGTGCCAGCAGCTCGGGAACAGGGGTGGGGGTCTATGGCTACACCTTC

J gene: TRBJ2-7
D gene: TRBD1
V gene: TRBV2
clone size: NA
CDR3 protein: CASSARTGRPYEQYF
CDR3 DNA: TGTGCCAGCAGTGCCCGGACAGGGCGCCCCTACGAGCAGTACTTC

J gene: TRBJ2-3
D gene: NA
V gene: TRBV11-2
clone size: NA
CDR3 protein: CASSPTGSHFTDTQYF
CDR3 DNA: TGTGCCAGCAGCCCTACAGGGTCACACTTCACAGATACGCAGTATTTT

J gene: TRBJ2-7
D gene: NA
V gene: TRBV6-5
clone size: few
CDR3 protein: CASSYSGAGYEQYF
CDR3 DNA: TGTGCCAGCAGTTACTCGGGGGCTGGCTACGAGCAGTACTTC

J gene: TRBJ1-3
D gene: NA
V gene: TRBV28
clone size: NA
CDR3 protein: CASSAFRGGPHTIYF
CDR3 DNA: TGTGCCAGCAGTGCTTTCCGCGGGGGTCCACACACCATATATTTT

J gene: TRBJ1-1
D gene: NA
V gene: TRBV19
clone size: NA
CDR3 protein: CASQKTGNTEAFF
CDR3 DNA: TGTGCCAGTCAAAAAACAGGGAACACTGAAGCTTTCTTT

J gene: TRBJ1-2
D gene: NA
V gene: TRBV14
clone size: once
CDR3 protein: CASSRLGPGDGGYTF
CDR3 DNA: TGTGCCAGCAGCCGATTGGGGCCGGGGGATGGCGGCTACACCTTC

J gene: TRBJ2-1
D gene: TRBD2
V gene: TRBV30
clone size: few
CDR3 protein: CAWSAPTSGMYNEQFF
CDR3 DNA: TGTGCCTGGAGTGCGCCGACTAGCGGGATGTACAATGAGCAGTTCTTC

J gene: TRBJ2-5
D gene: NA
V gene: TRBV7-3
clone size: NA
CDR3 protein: CASSRRVGETQYF
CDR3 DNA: TGTGCCAGCAGCCGCAGGGTTGGGGAGACCCAGTACTTC

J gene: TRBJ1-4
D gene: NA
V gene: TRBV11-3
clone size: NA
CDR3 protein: CASSLGQDNEKLFF
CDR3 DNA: TGTGCCAGCAGCTTAGGGCAGGATAATGAAAAACTGTTTTTT

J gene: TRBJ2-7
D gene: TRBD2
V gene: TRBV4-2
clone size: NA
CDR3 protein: CASSQDWTSGYEQYF
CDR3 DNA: TGTGCCAGCAGCCAAGACTGGACTAGCGGGTACGAGCAGTACTTC

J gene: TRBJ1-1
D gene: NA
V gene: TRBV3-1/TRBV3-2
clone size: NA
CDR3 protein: CASSHAGGGNEAFF
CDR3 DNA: TGTGCCAGCAGCCACGCTGGGGGAGGGAATGAAGCTTTCTTT

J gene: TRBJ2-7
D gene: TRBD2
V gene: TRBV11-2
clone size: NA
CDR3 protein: CASSSRTSGRFYEQYF
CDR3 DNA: TGTGCCAGCAGCAGCAGGACTAGCGGGAGGTTTTACGAGCAGTACTTC

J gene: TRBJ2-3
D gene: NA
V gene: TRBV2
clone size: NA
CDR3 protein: CASSEQGATQYF
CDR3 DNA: TGTGCCAGCAGTGAACAGGGTGCTACGCAGTATTTT

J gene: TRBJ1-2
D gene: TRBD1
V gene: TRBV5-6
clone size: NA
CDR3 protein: CASSLARLRDRDGYTF
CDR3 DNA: TGTGCCAGCAGCTTGGCTCGGTTGAGGGACAGGGATGGCTACACCTTC

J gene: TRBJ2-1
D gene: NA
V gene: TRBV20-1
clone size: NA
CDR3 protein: CSARVSNEQFF
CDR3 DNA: TGCAGTGCTAGAGTGAGCAATGAGCAGTTCTTC

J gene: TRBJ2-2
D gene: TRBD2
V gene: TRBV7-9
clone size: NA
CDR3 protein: CASSLRREGSTGELFF
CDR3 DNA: TGTGCCAGCAGCTTACGGCGGGAGGGAAGCACCGGGGAGCTGTTTTTT

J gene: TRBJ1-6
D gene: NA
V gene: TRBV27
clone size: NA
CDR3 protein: CASSPPAGDGSPLHF
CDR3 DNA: TGTGCCAGCAGTCCCCCAGCGGGGGATGGTTCACCCCTCCACTTT

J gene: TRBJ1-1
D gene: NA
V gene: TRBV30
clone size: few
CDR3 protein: CAWVDREAFF
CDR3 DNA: TGTGCCTGGGTCGACAGAGAAGCTTTCTTT

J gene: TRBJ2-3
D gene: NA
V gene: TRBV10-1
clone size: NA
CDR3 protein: CASSESLQKSTQYF
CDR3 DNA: TGCGCCAGCAGTGAGTCCCTGCAGAAGTCTACGCAGTATTTT

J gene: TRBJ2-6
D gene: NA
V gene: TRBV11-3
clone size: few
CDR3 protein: CASSLQGTGANVLTF
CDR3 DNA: TGTGCCAGCAGCTTACAGGGAACGGGGGCCAACGTCCTGACTTTC

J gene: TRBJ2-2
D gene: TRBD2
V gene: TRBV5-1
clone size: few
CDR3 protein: CASSSSGRENTGELFF
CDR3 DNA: TGCGCCAGCAGCTCTAGCGGGAGGGAGAACACCGGGGAGCTGTTTTTT

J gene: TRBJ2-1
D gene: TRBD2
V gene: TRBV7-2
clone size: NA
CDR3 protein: CASSLDGGSRGQFF
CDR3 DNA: TGTGCCAGCAGCTTAGATGGCGGGAGTCGGGGGCAGTTCTTC

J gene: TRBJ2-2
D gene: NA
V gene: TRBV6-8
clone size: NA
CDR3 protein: CASSIDTAPNTGELFF
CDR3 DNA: TGTGCCAGCAGCATAGATACAGCCCCGAACACCGGGGAGCTGTTTTTT

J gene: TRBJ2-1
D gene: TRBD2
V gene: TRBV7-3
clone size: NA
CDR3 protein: CASSSRPSGANEQFF
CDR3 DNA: TGTGCCAGCAGCTCTCGCCCTAGCGGGGCCAATGAGCAGTTCTTC

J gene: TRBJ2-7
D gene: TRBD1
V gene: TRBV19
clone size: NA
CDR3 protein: CASTRDRVHEQYF
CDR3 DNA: TGTGCCAGTACCCGGGACAGGGTCCACGAGCAGTACTTC

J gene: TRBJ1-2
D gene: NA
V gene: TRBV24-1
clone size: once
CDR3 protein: CATSDSNYGYTF
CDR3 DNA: TGTGCCACCTCTGACTCTAACTATGGCTACACCTTC

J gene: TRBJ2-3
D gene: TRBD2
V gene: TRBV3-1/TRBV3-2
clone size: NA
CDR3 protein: CASSQKSSGRWADTQYF
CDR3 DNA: TGTGCCAGCAGCCAAAAGTCTAGCGGGAGATGGGCAGATACGCAGTATTTT

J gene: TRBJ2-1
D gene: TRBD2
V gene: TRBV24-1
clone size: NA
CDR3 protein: CATRTSGSQWEQFF
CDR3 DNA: TGTGCCACCAGGACTAGCGGGAGTCAGTGGGAGCAGTTCTTC

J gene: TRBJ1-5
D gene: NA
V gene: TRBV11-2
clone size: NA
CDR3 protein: CASSLERAPNQPQHF
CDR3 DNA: TGTGCCAGCAGCTTAGAGCGGGCTCCCAATCAGCCCCAGCATTTT

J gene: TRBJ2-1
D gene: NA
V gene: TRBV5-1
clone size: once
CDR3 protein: CASGETSSYNEQFF
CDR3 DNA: TGCGCCAGCGGTGAGACTAGCTCCTACAATGAGCAGTTCTTC

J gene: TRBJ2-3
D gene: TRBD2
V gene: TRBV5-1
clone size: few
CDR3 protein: CASSLGGSGSPDTQYF
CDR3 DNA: TGCGCCAGCAGCTTGGGTGGTAGCGGGAGCCCCGATACGCAGTATTTT

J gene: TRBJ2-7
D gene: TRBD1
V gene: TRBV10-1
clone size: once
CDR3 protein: CASPGQGLLTYEQYF
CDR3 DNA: TGCGCCAGCCCGGGACAGGGCCTCTTAACCTACGAGCAGTACTTC